The clone carrying this T cell receptor beta chain was counted at least ten times. One entry per CDR3 protein results from TCRdb running MiXCR on the PCR reads. The sample includes approximately 12,000 distinct CDR3 sequences, 47% of them seen just once. The data derive from a study of CD4 and CD8 cells across lung adenocarcinoma regions. Trimming left V 3 bases short and J 6 bases short, with 11 bases between. This CDR3 is built from 13 residues. The V gene's germline CDR1 is MNHEY and CDR2 SMNVEV (reference sequence). The patients had localized lung adenocarcinoma, a non-small cell subtype. The chain has TRBV27 and TRBJ2-5, with a possible D match to TRBD2 (6 bases). Sequencing was done on a sample of CD8+ T cells from the margin of a lung tumor. This receptor was identified in a female donor with lung adenocarcinoma. The CD4 and CD8 labels of this study may be unreliable. The CDR3 nucleotides are TGTGCCAGCAGTTTGGGAGGATGGAAGACCCAGTACTTC. Its protein is CASSLGGWKTQYF.